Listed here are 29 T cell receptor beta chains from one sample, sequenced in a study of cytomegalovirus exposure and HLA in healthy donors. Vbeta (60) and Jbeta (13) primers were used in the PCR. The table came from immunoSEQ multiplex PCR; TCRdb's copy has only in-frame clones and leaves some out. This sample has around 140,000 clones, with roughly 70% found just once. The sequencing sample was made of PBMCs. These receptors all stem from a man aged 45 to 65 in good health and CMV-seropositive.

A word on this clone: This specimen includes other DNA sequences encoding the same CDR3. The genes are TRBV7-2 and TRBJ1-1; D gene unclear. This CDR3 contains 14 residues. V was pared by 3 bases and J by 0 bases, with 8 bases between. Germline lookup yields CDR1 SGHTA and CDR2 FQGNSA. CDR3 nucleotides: TGTGCCAGCAGCTTGAGGCAGATGAACACTGAAGCTTTCTTT. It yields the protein CASSLRQMNTEAFF. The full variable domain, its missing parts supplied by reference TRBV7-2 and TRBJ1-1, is GAGVSQSPSNKVTEKGKDVELRCDPISGHTALYWYRQSLGQGLEFLIYFQGNSAPDKSGLPSDRFSAERTGGSVSTLTIQRTQQEDSAVYLCASSLRQMNTEAFFGQGTRLTVV.

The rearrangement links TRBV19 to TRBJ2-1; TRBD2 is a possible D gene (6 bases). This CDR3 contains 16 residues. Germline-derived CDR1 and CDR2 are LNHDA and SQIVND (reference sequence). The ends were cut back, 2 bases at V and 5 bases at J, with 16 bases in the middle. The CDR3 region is CASSIPAPAGNNEQFF. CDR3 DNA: TGTGCCAGTAGTATACCGGCGCCAGCGGGTAACAATGAGCAGTTCTTC.

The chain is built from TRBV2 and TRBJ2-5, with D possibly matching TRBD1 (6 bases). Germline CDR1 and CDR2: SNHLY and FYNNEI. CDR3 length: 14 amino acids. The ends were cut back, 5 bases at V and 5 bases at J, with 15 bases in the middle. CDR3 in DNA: TGTGCCAGCAGTCGGGGTCTTCAGGGGGAGACCCAGTACTTC. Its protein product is CASSRGLQGETQYF.

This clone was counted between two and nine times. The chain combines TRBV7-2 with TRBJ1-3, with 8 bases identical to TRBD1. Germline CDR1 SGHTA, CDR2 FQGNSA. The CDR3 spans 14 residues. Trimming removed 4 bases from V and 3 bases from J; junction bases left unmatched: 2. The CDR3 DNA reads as TGTGCCAGCAGCTCCGGACAGGGTGGAAACACCATATATTTT. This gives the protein CASSSGQGGNTIYF. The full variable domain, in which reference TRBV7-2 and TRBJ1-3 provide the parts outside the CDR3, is GAGVSQSPSNKVTEKGKDVELRCDPISGHTALYWYRQSLGQGLEFLIYFQGNSAPDKSGLPSDRFSAERTGGSVSTLTIQRTQQEDSAVYLCASSSGQGGNTIYFGEGSWLTVV.

The CDR3: CASSPRDRGVRLHF. In DNA form, the CDR3 reads TGTGCCAGCAGCCCCCGGGACAGGGGGGTACGGCTCCACTTT. The rearrangement links TRBV7-2 to TRBJ1-6; 11 bases agree with TRBD1. This CDR3 spans 14 amino acids. Per the germline V gene, CDR1 is SGHTA and CDR2 is FQGNSA. The ends lost 5 bases at V and 16 bases at J; junction bases unmatched: 10. The variable domain in full, completed from reference TRBV7-2 and TRBJ1-6, reads GAGVSQSPSNKVTEKGKDVELRCDPISGHTALYWYRQSLGQGLEFLIYFQGNSAPDKSGLPSDRFSAERTGGSVSTLTIQRTQQEDSAVYLCASSPRDRGVRLHFGNGTRLTVT.

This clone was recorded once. The chain's CDR3 is CASSDFGGSSYEQYF. In DNA, the CDR3 is TGCGCCAGCAGTGATTTCGGGGGGTCCTCCTACGAGCAGTACTTC. V and J are TRBV10-2 and TRBJ2-7; TRBD2 agrees at 7 bases. J gave up 0 bases and V 3 bases, and 5 bases lay outside the gene matches. CDR3 length: 15 residues. Germline-derived CDR1 and CDR2 are WSHSY and SAAADI.

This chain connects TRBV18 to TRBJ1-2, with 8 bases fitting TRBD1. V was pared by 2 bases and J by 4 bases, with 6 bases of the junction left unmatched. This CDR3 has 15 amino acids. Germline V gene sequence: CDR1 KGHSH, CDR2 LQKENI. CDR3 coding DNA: TGTGCCAGCTCACCAAATACAGGGGGAACCTATGGCTACACCTTC. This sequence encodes CASSPNTGGTYGYTF.

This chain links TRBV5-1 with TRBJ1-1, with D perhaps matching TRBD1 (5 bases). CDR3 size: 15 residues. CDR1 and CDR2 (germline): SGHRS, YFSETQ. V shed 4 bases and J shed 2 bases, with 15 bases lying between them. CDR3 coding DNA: TGCGCCAGCAGCCCACTGGGGGGTTACAACACTGAAGCTTTCTTT. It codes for CASSPLGGYNTEAFF.

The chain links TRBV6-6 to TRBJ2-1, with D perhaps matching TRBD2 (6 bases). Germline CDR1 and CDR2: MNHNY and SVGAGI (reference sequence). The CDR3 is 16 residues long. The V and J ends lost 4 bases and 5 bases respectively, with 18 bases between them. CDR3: CASSSEGTRLDNEQFF. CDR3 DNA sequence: TGTGCCAGCAGTTCAGAAGGGACTCGCCTTGACAATGAGCAGTTCTTC.

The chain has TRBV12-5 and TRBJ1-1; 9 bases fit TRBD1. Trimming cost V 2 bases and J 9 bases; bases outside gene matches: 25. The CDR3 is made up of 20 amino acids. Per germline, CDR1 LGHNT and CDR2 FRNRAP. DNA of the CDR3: TGTGCTAGTGGTTTGTTCCGTGAAAAGATTCCGGGACAGGGTATCCTGAAAGCTTTCTTT. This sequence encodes CASGLFREKIPGQGILKAFF.

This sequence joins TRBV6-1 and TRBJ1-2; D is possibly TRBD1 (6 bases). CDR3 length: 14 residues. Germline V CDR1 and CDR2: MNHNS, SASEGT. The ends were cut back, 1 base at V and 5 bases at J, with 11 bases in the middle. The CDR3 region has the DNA TGTGCCAGCAGTGAAGGTCTGGGGGCGTATGGCTACACCTTC. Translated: CASSEGLGAYGYTF.

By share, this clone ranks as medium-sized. CDR3 residues: CASSYGQVNTEAFF. CDR3 DNA: TGTGCCAGCAGTTACGGTCAGGTGAACACTGAAGCTTTCTTT. The rearrangement links TRBV6-5 to TRBJ1-1, with D unresolved. The germline CDR1 and CDR2 sequences are MNHEY and SVGAGI. There are 14 residues in the CDR3. V was trimmed by 2 bases and J by 0 bases, leaving 7 bases between them.

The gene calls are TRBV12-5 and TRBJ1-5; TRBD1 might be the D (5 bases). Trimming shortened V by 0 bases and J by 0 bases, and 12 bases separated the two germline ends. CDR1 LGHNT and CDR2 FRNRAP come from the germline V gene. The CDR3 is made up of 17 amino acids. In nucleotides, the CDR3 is TGTGCTAGTGGTTTGGTACTGGGAGGGGATAGCAATCAGCCCCAGCATTTT. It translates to CASGLVLGGDSNQPQHF.

The CDR3 region has the DNA TGTGCCAGCTCCCCGCTTGGCGGGTTGGGTGAAGCTTTCTTT. Translating gives CASSPLGGLGEAFF. The rearrangement uses TRBV6-1 and TRBJ1-1; D not certain. Germline-derived CDR1 and CDR2 are MNHNS and SASEGT. The CDR3 is made up of 14 amino acids. The germline V and J ends were trimmed by 8 bases and 7 bases, with 20 bases remaining between them.

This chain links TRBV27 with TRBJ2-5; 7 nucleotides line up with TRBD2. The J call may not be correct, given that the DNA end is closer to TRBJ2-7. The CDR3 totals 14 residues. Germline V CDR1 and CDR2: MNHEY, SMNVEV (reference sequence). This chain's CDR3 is CASRVLGGSYEQYF. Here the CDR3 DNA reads TGTGCCAGCAGGGTGCTCGGGGGGTCCTACGAGCAGTACTTC.

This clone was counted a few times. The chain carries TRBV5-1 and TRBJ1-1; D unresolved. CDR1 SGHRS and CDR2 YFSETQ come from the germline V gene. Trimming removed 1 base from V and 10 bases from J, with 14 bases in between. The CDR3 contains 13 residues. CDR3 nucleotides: TGCGCCAGCAGCTTGCCCGATTCCTCGGGAGCTTTCTTT. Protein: CASSLPDSSGAFF.

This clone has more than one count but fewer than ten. The CDR3 DNA follows: TGTGCCAGCGGTCTACAGGGGGCGTACACCGGGGAGCTGTTTTTT. Amino acids: CASGLQGAYTGELFF. The chain carries TRBV28 and TRBJ2-2; 9 nucleotides line up with TRBD1. V shed 8 bases, J shed 3 bases, and the junction held 7 bases outside the gene matches. Germline CDR1 MDHEN, CDR2 SYDVKM. There are 15 residues in the CDR3.

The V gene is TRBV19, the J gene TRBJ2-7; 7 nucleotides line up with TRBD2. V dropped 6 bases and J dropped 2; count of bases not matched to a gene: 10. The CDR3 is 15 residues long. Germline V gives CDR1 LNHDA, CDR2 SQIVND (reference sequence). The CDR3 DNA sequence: TGTGCCAGTAGAGACCCACTAGCGCGAGCCTACGAGCAGTACTTC. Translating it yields CASRDPLARAYEQYF.

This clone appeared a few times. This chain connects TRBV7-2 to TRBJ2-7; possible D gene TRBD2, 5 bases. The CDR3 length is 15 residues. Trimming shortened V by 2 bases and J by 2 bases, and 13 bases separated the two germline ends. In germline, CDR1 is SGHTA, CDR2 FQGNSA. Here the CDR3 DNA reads TGTGCCAGCAGCTTAAGTGGGCTAGCACCCTACGAGCAGTACTTC. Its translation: CASSLSGLAPYEQYF.

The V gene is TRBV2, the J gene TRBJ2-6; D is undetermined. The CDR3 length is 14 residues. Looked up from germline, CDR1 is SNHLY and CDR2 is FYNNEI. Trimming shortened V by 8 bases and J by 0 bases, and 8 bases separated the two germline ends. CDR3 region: CASGQDSGANVLTF. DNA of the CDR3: TGTGCCAGCGGCCAAGACTCTGGGGCCAACGTCCTGACTTTC.

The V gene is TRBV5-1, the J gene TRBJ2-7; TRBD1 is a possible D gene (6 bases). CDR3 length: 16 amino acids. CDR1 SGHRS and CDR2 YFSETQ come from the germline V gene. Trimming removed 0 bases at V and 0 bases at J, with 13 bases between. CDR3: CASSLATGTPSYEQYF. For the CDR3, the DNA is TGCGCCAGCAGCTTGGCCACAGGGACCCCCTCCTACGAGCAGTACTTC. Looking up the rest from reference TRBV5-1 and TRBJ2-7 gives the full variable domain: KAGVTQTPRYLIKTRGQQVTLSCSPISGHRSVSWYQQTPGQGLQFLFEYFSETQRNKGNFPGRFSGRQFSNSRSEMNVSTLELGDSALYLCASSLATGTPSYEQYFGPGTRLTVT.

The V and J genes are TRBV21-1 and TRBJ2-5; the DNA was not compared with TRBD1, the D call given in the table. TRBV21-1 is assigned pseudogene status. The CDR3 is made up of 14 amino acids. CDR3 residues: CASSARDRGETQYF. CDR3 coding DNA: TGTGCCAGCAGCGCGCGGGACAGGGGGGAGACCCAGTACTTC.

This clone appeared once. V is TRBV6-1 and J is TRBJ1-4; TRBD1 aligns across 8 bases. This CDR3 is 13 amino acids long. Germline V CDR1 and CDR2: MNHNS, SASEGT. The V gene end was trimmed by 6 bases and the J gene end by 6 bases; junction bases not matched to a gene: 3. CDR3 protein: CASSQGADEKLFF. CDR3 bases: TGTGCCAGCAGCCAGGGGGCCGATGAAAAACTGTTTTTT.

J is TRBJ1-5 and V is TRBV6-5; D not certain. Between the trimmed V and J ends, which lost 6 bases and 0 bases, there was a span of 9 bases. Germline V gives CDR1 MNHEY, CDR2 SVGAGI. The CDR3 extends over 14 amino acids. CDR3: CASSPEVSNQPQHF. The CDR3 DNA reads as TGTGCCAGCAGCCCTGAGGTTAGCAATCAGCCCCAGCATTTT.

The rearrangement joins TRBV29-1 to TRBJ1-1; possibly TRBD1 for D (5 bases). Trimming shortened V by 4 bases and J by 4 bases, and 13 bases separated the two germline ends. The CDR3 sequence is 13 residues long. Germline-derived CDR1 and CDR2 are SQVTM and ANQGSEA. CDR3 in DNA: TGCAGCGTTGTTAAGGGGTGGGGCACTGAAGCTTTCTTT. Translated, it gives CSVVKGWGTEAFF. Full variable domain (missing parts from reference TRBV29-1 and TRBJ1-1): SAVISQKPSRDICQRGTSLTIQCQVDSQVTMMFWYRQQPGQSLTLIATANQGSEATYESGFVIDKFPISRPNLTFSTLTVSNMSPEDSSIYLCSVVKGWGTEAFFGQGTRLTVV.

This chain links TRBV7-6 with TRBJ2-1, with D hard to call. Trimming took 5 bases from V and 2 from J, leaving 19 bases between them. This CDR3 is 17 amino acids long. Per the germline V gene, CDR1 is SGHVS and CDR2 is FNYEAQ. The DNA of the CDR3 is TGTGCCAGCAGCGGCACCTCGGCGGCGGAAACCTACAATGAGCAGTTCTTC. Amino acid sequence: CASSGTSAAETYNEQFF.

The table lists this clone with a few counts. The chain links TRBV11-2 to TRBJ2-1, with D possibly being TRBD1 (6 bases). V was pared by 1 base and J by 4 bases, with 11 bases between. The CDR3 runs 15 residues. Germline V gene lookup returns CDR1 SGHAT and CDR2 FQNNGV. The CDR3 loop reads CASSLAYRVYNEQFF. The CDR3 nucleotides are TGTGCCAGCAGCTTAGCCTACAGGGTATACAATGAGCAGTTCTTC.

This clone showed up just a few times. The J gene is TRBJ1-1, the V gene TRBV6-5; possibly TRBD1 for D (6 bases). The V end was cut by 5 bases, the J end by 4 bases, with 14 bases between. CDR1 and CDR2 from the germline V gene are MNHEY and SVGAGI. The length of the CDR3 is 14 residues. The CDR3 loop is CASSGTGRVTEAFF. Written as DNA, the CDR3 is TGTGCCAGCAGTGGTACAGGGAGGGTCACTGAAGCTTTCTTT.

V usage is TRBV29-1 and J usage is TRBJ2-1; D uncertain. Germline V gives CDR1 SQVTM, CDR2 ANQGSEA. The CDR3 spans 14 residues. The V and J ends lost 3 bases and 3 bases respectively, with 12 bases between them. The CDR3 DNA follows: TGCAGCGTTGATAACCCTAGAAACTACAATGAGCAGTTCTTC. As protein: CSVDNPRNYNEQFF.